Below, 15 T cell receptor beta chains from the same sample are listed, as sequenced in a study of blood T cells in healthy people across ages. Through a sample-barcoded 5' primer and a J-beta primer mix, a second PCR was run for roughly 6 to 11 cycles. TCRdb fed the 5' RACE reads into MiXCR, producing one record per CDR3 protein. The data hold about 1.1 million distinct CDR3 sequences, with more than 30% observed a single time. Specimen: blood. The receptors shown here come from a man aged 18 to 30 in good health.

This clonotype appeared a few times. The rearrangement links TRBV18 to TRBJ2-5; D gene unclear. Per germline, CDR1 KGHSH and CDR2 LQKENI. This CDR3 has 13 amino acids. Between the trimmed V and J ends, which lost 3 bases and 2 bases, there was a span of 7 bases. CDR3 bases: TGTGCCAGCTCACCGGCCATACAAGAGACCCAGTACTTC. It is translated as CASSPAIQETQYF. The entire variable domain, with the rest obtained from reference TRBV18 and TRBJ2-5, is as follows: NAGVMQNPRHLVRRRGQEARLRCSPMKGHSHVYWYRQLPEEGLKFMVYLQKENIIDESGMPKERFSAEFPKEGPSILRIQQVVRGDSAAYFCASSPAIQETQYFGPGTRLLVL.

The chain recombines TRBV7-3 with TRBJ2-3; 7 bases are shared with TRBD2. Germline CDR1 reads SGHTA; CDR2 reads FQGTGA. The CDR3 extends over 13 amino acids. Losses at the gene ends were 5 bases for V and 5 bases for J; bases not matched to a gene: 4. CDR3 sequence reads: CASSLRGEDTQYF. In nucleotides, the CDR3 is TGTGCCAGCAGCCTCCGGGGGGAAGATACGCAGTATTTT.

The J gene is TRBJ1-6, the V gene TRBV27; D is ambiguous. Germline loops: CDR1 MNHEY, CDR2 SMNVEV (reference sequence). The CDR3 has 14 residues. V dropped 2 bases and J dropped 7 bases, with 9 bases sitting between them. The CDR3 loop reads CASSLSPQNSPLHF. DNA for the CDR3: TGTGCCAGCAGTTTAAGCCCTCAGAATTCACCCCTCCACTTT.

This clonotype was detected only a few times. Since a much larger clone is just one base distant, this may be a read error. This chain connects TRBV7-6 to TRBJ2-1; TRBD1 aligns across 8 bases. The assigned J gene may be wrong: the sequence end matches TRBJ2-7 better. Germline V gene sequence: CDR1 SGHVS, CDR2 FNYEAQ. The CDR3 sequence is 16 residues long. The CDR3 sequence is CASSLGTGQAYNEQYF. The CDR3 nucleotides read TGTGCCAGCAGCTTAGGAACGGGACAGGCCTACAATGAGCAGTACTTC.

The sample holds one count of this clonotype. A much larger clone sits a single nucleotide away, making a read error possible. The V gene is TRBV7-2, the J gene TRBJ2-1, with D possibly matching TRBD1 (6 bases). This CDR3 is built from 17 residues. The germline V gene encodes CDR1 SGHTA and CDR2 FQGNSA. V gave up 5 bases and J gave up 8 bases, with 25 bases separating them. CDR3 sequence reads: CASSRPTNRENRDEQFF. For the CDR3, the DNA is TGTGCCAGCAGCCGACCCACAAACAGGGAAAATAGGGATGAGCAGTTCTTC.

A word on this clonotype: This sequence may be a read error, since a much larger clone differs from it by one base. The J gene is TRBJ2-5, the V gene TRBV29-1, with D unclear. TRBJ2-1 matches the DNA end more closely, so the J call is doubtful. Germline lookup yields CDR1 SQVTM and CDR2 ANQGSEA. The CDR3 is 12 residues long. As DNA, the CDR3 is TGCAGCGTTGATCCAGTCCAAGAGACCCAGTTCTTC. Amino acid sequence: CSVDPVQETQFF.

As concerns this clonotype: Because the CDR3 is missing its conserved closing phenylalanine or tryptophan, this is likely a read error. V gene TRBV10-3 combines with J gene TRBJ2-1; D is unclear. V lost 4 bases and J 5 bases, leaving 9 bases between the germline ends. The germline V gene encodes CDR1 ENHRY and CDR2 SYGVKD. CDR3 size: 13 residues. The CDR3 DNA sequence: TGTGCCATCAGTGCAGAAAGGAACAATGAGCAGTTCTCC. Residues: CAISAERNNEQFS.

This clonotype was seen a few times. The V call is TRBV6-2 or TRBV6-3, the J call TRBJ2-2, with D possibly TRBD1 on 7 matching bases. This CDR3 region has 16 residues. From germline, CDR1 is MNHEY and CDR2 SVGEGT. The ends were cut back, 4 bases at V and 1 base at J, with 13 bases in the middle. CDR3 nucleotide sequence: TGTGCCAGCAGTTCACGACAGGGAGGGAACACCGGGGAGCTGTTTTTT. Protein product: CASSSRQGGNTGELFF.

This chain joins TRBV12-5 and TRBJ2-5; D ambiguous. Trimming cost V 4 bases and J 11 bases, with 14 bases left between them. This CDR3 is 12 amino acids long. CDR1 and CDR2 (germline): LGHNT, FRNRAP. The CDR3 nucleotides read TGTGCTAGTGGTTGGAGCCACGTTGAGCAGTACTTC. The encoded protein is CASGWSHVEQYF.

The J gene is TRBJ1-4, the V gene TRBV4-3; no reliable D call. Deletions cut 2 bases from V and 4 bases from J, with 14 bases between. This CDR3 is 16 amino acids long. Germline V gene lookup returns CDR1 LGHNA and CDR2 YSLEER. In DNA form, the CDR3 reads TGCGCCAGCAGCCAAAACACGGGCAGAAGTAATGAAAAACTGTTTTTT. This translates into CASSQNTGRSNEKLFF.

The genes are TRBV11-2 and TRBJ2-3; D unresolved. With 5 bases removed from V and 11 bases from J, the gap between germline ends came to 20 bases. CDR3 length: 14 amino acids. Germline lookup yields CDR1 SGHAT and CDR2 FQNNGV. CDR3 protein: CASSVAPGYMGQYF. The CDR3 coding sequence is TGTGCCAGCAGCGTAGCCCCGGGCTATATGGGGCAGTATTTT.

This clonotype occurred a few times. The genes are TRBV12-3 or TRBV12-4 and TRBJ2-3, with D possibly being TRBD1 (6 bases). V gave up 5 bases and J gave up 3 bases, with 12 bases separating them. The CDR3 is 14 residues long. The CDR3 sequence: CASSPQGRTDTQYF. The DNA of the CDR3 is TGTGCCAGCAGTCCACAGGGCCGGACAGATACGCAGTATTTT.

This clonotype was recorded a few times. This CDR3 is CASSLESEIYGYTF. The CDR3, as DNA: TGTGCCAGCAGCTTAGAATCAGAGATCTATGGCTACACCTTC. The rearrangement uses TRBV7-2 and TRBJ1-2; D is unclear. Between the trimmed V and J ends, which lost 1 base and 4 bases, there was a span of 10 bases. Germline CDR1 and CDR2: SGHTA and FQGNSA. The CDR3 is 14 amino acids.

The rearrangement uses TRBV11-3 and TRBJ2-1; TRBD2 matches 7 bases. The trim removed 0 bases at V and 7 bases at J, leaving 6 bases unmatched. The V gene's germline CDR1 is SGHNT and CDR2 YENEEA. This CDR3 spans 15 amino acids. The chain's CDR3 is CASSLDGGLENEQFF. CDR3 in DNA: TGTGCCAGCAGCTTAGATGGCGGACTAGAAAATGAGCAGTTCTTC.

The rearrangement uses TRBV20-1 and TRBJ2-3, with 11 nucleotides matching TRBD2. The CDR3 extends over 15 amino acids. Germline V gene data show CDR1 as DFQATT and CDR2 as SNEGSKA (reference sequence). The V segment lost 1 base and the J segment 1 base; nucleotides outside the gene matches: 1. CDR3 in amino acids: CSARVLAGGTDTQYF. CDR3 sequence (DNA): TGCAGTGCTAGAGTACTAGCGGGGGGCACAGATACGCAGTATTTT.